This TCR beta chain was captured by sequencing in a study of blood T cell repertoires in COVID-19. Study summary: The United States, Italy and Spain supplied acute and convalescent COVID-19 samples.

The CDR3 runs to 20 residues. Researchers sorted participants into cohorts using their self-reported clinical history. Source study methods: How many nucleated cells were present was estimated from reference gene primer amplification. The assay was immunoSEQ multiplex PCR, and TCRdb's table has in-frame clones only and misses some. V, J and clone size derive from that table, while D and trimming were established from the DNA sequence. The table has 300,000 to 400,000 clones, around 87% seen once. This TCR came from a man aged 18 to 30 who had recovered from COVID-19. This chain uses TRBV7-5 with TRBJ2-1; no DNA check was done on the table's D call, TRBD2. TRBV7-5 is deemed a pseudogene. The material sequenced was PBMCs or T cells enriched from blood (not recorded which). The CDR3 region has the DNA TGTGTCAGAAGCTTAGCCACGCCTGGCTGGGCGGGGCTACGTGTCAATGAGCAGTTCTTC. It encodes CVRSLATPGWAGLRVNEQFF.